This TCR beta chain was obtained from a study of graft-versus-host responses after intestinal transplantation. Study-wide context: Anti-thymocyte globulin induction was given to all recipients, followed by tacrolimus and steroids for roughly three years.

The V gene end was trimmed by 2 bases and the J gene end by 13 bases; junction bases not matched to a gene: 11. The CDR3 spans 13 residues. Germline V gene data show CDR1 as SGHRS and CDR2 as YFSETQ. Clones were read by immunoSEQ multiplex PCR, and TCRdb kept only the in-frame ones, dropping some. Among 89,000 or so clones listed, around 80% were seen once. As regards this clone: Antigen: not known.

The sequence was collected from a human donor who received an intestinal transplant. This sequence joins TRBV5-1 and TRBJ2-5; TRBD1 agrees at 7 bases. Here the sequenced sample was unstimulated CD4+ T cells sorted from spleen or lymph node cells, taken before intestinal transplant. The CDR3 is CASSFDRVVDWYF. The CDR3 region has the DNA TGCGCCAGCAGCTTTGACAGGGTGGTGGACTGGTACTTC.